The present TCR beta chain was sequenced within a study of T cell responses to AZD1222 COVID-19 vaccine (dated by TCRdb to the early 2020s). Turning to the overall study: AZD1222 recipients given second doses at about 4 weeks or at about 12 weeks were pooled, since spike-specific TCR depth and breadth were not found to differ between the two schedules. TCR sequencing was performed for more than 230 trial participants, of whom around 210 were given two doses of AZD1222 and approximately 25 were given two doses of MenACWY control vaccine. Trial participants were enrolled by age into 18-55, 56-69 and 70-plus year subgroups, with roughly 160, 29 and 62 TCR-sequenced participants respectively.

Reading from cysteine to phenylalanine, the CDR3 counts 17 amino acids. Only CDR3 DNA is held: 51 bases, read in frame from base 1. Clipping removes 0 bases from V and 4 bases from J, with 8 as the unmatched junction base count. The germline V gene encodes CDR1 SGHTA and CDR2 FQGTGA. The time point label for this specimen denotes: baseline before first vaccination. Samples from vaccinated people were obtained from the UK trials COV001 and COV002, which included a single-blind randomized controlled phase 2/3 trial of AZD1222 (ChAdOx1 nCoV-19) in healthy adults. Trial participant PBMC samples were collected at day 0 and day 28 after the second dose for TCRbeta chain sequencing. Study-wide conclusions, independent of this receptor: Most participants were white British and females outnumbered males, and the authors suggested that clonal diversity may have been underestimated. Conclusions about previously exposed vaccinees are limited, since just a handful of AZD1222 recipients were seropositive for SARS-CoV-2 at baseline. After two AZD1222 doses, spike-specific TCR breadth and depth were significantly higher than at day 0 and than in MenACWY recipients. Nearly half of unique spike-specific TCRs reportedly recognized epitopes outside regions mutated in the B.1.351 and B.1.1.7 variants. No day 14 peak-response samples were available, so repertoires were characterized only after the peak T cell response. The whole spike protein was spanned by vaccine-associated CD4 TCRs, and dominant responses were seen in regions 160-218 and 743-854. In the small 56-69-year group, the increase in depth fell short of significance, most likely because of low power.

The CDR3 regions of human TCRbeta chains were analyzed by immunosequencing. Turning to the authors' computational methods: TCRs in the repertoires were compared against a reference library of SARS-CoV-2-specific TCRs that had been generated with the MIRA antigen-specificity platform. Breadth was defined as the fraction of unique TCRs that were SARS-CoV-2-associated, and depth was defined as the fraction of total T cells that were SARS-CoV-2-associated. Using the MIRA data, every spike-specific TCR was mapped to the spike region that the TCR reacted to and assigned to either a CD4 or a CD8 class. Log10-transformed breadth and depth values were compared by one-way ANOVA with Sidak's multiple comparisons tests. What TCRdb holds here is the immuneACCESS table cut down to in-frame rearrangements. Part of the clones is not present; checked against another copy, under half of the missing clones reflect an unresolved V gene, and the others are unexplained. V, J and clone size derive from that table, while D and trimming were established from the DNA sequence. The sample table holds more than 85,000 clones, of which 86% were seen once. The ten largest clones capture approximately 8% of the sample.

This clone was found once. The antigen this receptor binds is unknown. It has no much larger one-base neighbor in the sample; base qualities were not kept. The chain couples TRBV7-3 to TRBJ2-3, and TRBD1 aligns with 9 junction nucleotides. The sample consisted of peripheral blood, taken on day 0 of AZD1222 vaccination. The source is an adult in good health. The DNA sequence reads TGTGCCAGCAGCTTAACGGGACCGGGACAGGGACCAGATACGCAGTATTTT. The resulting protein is CASSLTGPGQGPDTQYF.